By its share, the clone carrying this TCR beta chain is medium-sized. Its antigen is not known. CD4+CD45RO+CD25- cells were isolated as memory CD4+ T cells. Germline V lookup: CDR1 SGHTA, CDR2 FQGNSA. The CDR3 has 18 residues. Unmatched junction bases numbered 14, after V lost 3 bases and J lost 2 bases. In TCRdb, the 5' RACE reads were re-called with MiXCR into one record per CDR3 protein. The data hold about 57,000 distinct CDR3 sequences, with around 26% observed a single time. Regarding the study as a whole: Larger-cohort validation covered only one TCR beta V-J rearrangement.

The gene calls are TRBV7-2 and TRBJ2-7, with 9 bases that match TRBD2. The TCR sequence derives from a female donor with breast cancer. Sequenced input: tumor-infiltrating memory CD4+ T cells sorted from the breast tumor. The subset is: memory CD4+ T cells, CD4+CD45RO+CD25-. The CDR3 DNA sequence: TGTGCCAGCAGCTTGATTATATGGGGTAGCGGGAGTCCCTACGAGCAGTACTTC. This translates into CASSLIIWGSGSPYEQYF.